This paragraph reports one T cell receptor (beta chain). The antigen remains undetermined. The assay was immunoSEQ multiplex PCR, and TCRdb's table has in-frame clones only and misses some. The sample carries roughly 9,300 clones, roughly 85% recorded once. The data were obtained in a study of PD-1 blockade in classical Hodgkin lymphoma. Overall study context: Every 2 weeks, patients got 3 mg/kg intravenous nivolumab.

V dropped 3 bases and J dropped 7 bases, with 19 bases sitting between them. Germline-derived CDR1 and CDR2 are KGHSH and LQKENI. The CDR3 sequence is 15 residues long. Overall study findings and caveats: Diminished baseline TCR diversity has been reported in newly diagnosed patients relative to healthy donors. The authors have not defined what causes the repertoire differences, possibly disease activity or prior therapy.

Time point denoted: cycle 4 day 1 (C4D1), after more than five weeks of nivolumab. Relapse was seen in all patients after autologous stem cell transplantation, and brentuximab vedotin exposure was variable. The chain joins TRBV18 to TRBJ2-7; the D gene is possibly TRBD2 (6 bases). The sample consisted of peripheral blood mononuclear cells (PBMCs), taken before the fourth cycle of nivolumab. The sequence came from a human donor with classical Hodgkin lymphoma. The CDR3 loop reads CASSPLEGPTGEQYF. The DNA for the CDR3 is TGTGCCAGCTCACCGTTGGAGGGGCCCACGGGTGAGCAGTACTTC.